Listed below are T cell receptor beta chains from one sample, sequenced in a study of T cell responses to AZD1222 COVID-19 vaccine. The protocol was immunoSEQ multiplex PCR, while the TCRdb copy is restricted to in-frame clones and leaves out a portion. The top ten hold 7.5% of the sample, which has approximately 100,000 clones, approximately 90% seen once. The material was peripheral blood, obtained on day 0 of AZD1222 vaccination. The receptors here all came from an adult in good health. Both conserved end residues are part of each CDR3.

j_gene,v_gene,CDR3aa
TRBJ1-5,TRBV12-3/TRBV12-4,CASRGQENQPQHF
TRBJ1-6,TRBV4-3,CASSQESTENSPLHF
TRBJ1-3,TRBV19,CASSPRTGWTGNTIYF
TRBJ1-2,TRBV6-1,CASSEAGFYGYTF
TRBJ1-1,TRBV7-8,CASSSQMNTEAFF
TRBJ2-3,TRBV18,CASSTDWASGRAVDTQYF
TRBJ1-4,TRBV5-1,CASSLGTPDNEKLFF
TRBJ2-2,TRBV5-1,CASSLNPVDSTGELFF
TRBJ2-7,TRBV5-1,CASSLGNRVGGEQYF
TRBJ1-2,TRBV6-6,CASSSQGVNYGYTF
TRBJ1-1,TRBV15,CATSGTASFFMNTEAFF
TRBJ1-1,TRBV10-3,CAITSRASRGALFGNTEAFF
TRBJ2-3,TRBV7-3,CASSSNQGLAGASDTQYF
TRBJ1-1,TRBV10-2,CASSDMNTEAFF
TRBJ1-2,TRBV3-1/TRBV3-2,CASSPREGDYGYTF
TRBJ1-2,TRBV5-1,CASSLFSGGGANYGYTF
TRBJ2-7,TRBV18,CASSTWGSYEQYF
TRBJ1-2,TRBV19,CASTLDRNYGYTF
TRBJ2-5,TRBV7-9,CASSLDRFGTSGFQETQYF
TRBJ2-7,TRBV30,CAWSPSLTYEQYF
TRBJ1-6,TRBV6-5,CASGLLGQENSPLHF
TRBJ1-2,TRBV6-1,CASSERSHLGYTF
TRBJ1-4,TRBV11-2,CASSYSHIGMVFF
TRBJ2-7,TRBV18,CASSPGTGYGEQYF
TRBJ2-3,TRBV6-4,CASSEQGVDTQYF
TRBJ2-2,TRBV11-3,CASSLALTGELFF
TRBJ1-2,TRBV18,CASSPLTDRGSGYTF
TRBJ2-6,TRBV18,CASSPLLMEGANVLTF
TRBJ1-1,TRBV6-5,CASSRNTEAFF
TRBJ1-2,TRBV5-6,CASSRTGGDGYTF
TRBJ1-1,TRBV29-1,CSVKQGPNTEAFF
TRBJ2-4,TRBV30,CAWSEGSWRYKNIQYF
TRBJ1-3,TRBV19,CASRSGPREGNTIYF
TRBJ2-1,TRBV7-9,CASSLVRGSNDEQFF
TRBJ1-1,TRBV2,CASSTGVEDTEAFF
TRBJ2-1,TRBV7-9,CARPCSYNEQFF
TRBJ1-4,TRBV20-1,CSASSENNEKLFF
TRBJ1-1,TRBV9,CASSVVLQGSTEAFF
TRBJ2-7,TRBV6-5,CASSRGAYEQYF
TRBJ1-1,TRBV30,CAWNRGRNTEAFF
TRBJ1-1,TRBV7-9,CASSLGQIYDTEAFF
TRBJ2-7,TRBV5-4,CASSWTSGSSYEQYF
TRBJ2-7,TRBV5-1,CASSLSGTGPYEQYF
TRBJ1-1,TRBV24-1,CATSDGGTEAFF
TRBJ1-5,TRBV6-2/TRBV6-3,CASSYGGGGNQPQHF
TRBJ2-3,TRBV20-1,CSASYSGGPNTQYF
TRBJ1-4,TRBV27,CASSSRMYNEKLFF
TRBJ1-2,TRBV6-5,CASSYSRGKLTF
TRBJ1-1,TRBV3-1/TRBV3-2,CASSLTVQVSEAFF